Listed below are T cell receptor beta chains from one sample, sequenced in a study of technical replicates of blood from a few donors. Generated by immunoSEQ multiplex PCR, the TCRdb table keeps only in-frame clones and is missing some. Of about 80,000 clones in the sample, approximately 86% were seen once. Specimen: PBMCs. The receptors stem from a human donor in good health. Some clones in this sample may be carry-over from other donors' samples. Each CDR3 is given with its conserved first and last residue. The order of the fields is CDR3 protein, J gene, CDR3 length, V gene.

CASRPTGESYNEQFF TRBJ2-1 15 TRBV7-9
CASSQDGSGRADEQFF TRBJ2-1 16 TRBV4-3
CASSLTGMNTEAFF TRBJ1-1 14 TRBV5-1
CASSLDGAPNEQFF TRBJ2-1 14 TRBV5-1
CASSPGLIYEQYF TRBJ2-7 13 TRBV7-8
CASSLGGDRGNNEQFF TRBJ2-1 16 TRBV4-2
CASGRTGQGDYGYTF TRBJ1-2 15 TRBV19
CASRFQGAPGYTF TRBJ1-2 13 TRBV5-4
CASRRQTDSYNEQFF TRBJ2-1 15 TRBV4-1
CASTPVAGYTDTQYF TRBJ2-3 15 TRBV7-2
CASSDLGGSTHEQYF TRBJ2-7 15 TRBV6-4
CAIGTGTYEQYF TRBJ2-7 12 TRBV10-3
CASSEGAVGAPLHF TRBJ1-6 14 TRBV6-1
CAVAGNVQGETQYF TRBJ2-5 14 TRBV10-3
CASSGTNSGNTIYF TRBJ1-3 14 TRBV5-1
CASSSGRGTEAFF TRBJ1-1 13 TRBV5-8
CASSQTGTRGGNEQFF TRBJ2-1 16 TRBV7-2
CASNEQGVGKNIQYF TRBJ2-4 15 TRBV5-6
CASSQFSANTGELFF TRBJ2-2 15 TRBV14
CAWRDRGPLKLFF TRBJ1-4 13 TRBV30
CASSEPDRPNQPQHF TRBJ1-5 15 TRBV7-8
CASSRTGGMGVLTEAFF TRBJ1-1 17 TRBV13
CASSVVQGLSNQPQHF TRBJ1-5 16 TRBV9
CATSRDKGLRFSPLHF TRBJ1-6 16 TRBV15
CASSEYWDRDEKLFF TRBJ1-4 15 TRBV6-1
CASSVGAGGELFF TRBJ2-2 13 TRBV9
CASSQDTPPRTGSYEQYF TRBJ2-7 18 TRBV4-1
CASSTDPDRGTEQFF TRBJ2-1 15 TRBV19
CASSADGLGHGEKLFF TRBJ1-4 16 TRBV19
CASRRGGGDSGNTIYF TRBJ1-3 16 TRBV6-6
CASSLRTATNEKLFF TRBJ1-4 15 TRBV14
CASSLGHDTEAFF TRBJ1-1 13 TRBV5-1
CASSFRIRQGESSYEQYF TRBJ2-7 18 TRBV27
CSARLAGKDRGFNQPQHF TRBJ1-5 18 TRBV29-1
CASSPTFVGAGANVLTF TRBJ2-6 17 TRBV18
CASSFQWRNEKLFF TRBJ1-4 14 TRBV19
CAWSEWAGGETQYF TRBJ2-5 14 TRBV30
CASSLRRGSYNEQFF TRBJ2-1 15 TRBV7-9